The 29 T cell receptor beta chains given below trace back to one sample, sequenced in a study of T cell responses to AZD1222 COVID-19 vaccine. This table comes from immunoSEQ multiplex PCR, and its TCRdb copy is limited to in-frame clones, with some not included. This table holds 120,000 or so clones, more than 85% found once. Sequenced material: peripheral blood, taken on day 0 of AZD1222 vaccination. Source of these receptors: an adult in good health.

The chain links TRBV14 to TRBJ1-1; 8 nucleotides match TRBD1. This CDR3 is built from 15 residues. J gave up 1 base and V 4 bases, and 5 bases lay outside the gene matches. CDR1 is SGHDN, CDR2 FVKESK, per germline. The DNA for the CDR3 is TGTGCCAGCAGCCGCCGGACAGGGCCGAACACTGAAGCTTTCTTT. Protein product: CASSRRTGPNTEAFF.

CDR3 DNA: TGTGCCAGCAGTGAAACGACAGGGACTAATGAAAAACTGTTTTTT. The encoded protein is CASSETTGTNEKLFF. The chain combines TRBV6-1 with TRBJ1-4, with 7 nucleotides matching TRBD1. The junction had 2 bases not matched to a gene; V was cut back by 2 bases and J by 2 bases. The CDR3 is 15 amino acids. Looked up from germline, CDR1 is MNHNS and CDR2 is SASEGT.

The rearrangement uses TRBV21-1 and TRBJ2-7; the table's D call, TRBD2, was not checked against the DNA. TRBV21-1 has pseudogene status. The CDR3 consists of 18 residues. This CDR3 reads CASSKPGLAGGGIYEQYF. CDR3 nucleotide sequence: TGTGCCAGCAGCAAACCGGGACTAGCGGGAGGGGGTATCTACGAGCAGTACTTC.

The chain's CDR3 is CASSLLAGGGYTF. DNA of the CDR3: TGTGCCAGCAGCTTATTGGCAGGGGGAGGCTACACCTTC. The chain has TRBV11-3 and TRBJ1-2; TRBD1 agrees at 7 bases. This CDR3 has 13 amino acids. CDR1 is SGHNT, CDR2 YENEEA, per germline. V was clipped by 2 bases and J by 8 bases; unmatched bases: 5.

The chain couples TRBV27 to TRBJ2-7; 8 bases align to TRBD2. Germline V gene data show CDR1 as MNHEY and CDR2 as SMNVEV (reference sequence). After removal of 6 bases from V and 6 bases from J, the junction contained 10 bases not matched to a gene. This CDR3 is 14 amino acids long. CDR3 sequence (DNA): TGTGCCAGCAGATCGGGACTAGTTGACGGCGAGCAGTACTTC. Translating it yields CASRSGLVDGEQYF.

The chain joins TRBV6-1 to TRBJ1-4, with D possibly matching TRBD1 (6 bases). Deletions cut 3 bases from V and 4 bases from J, with 6 bases between. Germline values: CDR1 MNHNS, CDR2 SASEGT. CDR3 length: 13 residues. The CDR3 DNA follows: TGTGCCAGCAGTGAGGGACATAATGAAAAACTGTTTTTT. Its translation is CASSEGHNEKLFF.

This sequence joins TRBV5-4 and TRBJ2-7, with no clear D. V lost 0 bases to trimming and J lost 1 base, with 5 bases between them. CDR1 SGHNT and CDR2 YYREEE come from the germline V gene (reference sequence). The CDR3 is 13 amino acids. The CDR3: CASSLEGSYEQYF. The CDR3 DNA follows: TGTGCCAGCAGCTTGGAGGGATCCTACGAGCAGTACTTC.

V usage is TRBV28 and J usage is TRBJ1-1; D unclear. The V end lost 3 bases, the J end lost 4 bases, and 15 bases lay between the germline ends. The CDR3 is made up of 15 amino acids. CDR1 is MDHEN, CDR2 SYDVKM, per germline. CDR3 amino acids: CASSFGRVRGTEAFF. CDR3 DNA sequence: TGTGCCAGCAGTTTTGGAAGGGTCCGGGGCACTGAAGCTTTCTTT.

V gene TRBV12-5 combines with J gene TRBJ1-1; the match to TRBD1 covers 8 bases. V lost 5 bases, J lost 6 bases, and 8 bases stayed unmatched. Germline-derived CDR1 and CDR2 are LGHNT and FRNRAP. This CDR3 contains 14 residues. The CDR3 loop reads CASGTGQGGAEAFF. The CDR3 DNA reads as TGTGCTAGTGGTACCGGACAGGGTGGCGCTGAAGCTTTCTTT.

The chain joins TRBV23-1 to TRBJ1-2, with TRBD1 matching over 7 bases. TRBV23-1 is assigned to the ORF class and has an uncertain function. Trimming at V came to 0 bases and at J to 2 bases, leaving 6 bases not matched to a gene. This CDR3 contains 16 residues. The CDR3 sequence: CASSQSIGGQNYGYTF. The CDR3 DNA follows: TGCGCCAGCAGTCAATCGATCGGGGGACAGAACTATGGCTACACCTTC.

This clone was seen once. The J gene is TRBJ1-2, the V gene TRBV7-2; D remains unclear. Trimming took 6 bases from V and 7 from J, leaving 15 bases between them. Per germline, CDR1 SGHTA and CDR2 FQGNSA. This CDR3 contains 13 residues. The CDR3 loop reads CASSLRTLGGYTF. The CDR3, as DNA: TGTGCCAGCAGTCTACGGACTTTAGGTGGCTACACCTTC.

The J gene is TRBJ1-5, the V gene TRBV7-8; TRBD1 is a possible D gene (5 bases). CDR1 SGHVS and CDR2 FQNEAQ come from the germline V gene. This CDR3 is built from 14 residues. V was cut by 2 bases and J by 4 bases, with 9 bases left in between. CDR3 sequence: CASSLQGRNQPQHF. The CDR3 DNA reads as TGTGCCAGCAGCTTACAGGGAAGAAATCAGCCCCAGCATTTT.

The chain joins TRBV9 to TRBJ1-2; D not resolved. Germline loops: CDR1 SGDLS, CDR2 YYNGEE. The V gene lost 5 bases and the J gene lost 2 bases, with 16 bases spanning the gap. The CDR3 is 15 residues long. The CDR3 region is CASRSLGRGNYGYTF. CDR3 nucleotides: TGTGCCAGCAGGTCCTTGGGCAGAGGAAACTATGGCTACACCTTC.

J is TRBJ2-2 and V is TRBV6-5; TRBD2 is a possible D gene (7 bases). The CDR3 is made up of 16 amino acids. Trimming pared 1 base from V and 4 bases from J, leaving 13 bases between. CDR1 and CDR2 (germline): MNHEY, SVGAGI. The CDR3 DNA follows: TGTGCCAGCAGTTACTACGGGGGGCGCCGCACCGGGGAGCTGTTTTTT. This translates into CASSYYGGRRTGELFF.

This sequence joins TRBV15 and TRBJ2-7, with D perhaps TRBD1 or TRBD2 (5 bases each). This CDR3 region has 14 residues. Germline V gene data show CDR1 as LNHNV and CDR2 as YYDKDF (reference sequence). Deletions cut 4 bases from V and 2 bases from J, with 12 bases between. The CDR3, as DNA: TGTGCCACCAGCAAAAGGGACCTCACCTACGAGCAGTACTTC. This translates into CATSKRDLTYEQYF. Complete variable domain (other parts from reference TRBV15 and TRBJ2-7): DAMVIQNPRYQVTQFGKPVTLSCSQTLNHNVMYWYQQKSSQAPKLLFHYYDKDFNNEADTPDNFQSRRPNTSFCFLDIRSPGLGDTAMYLCATSKRDLTYEQYFGPGTRLTVT.

The chain carries TRBV10-2 and TRBJ2-5; a possible D gene is TRBD2 (5 bases). There are 14 residues in the CDR3. Germline V gene sequence: CDR1 WSHSY, CDR2 SAAADI. V lost 3 bases and J 1 base, leaving 9 bases between the germline ends. In nucleotides, the CDR3 is TGCGCCAGCAGTGAAGGGAGCGCCCAAGAGACCCAGTACTTC. It specifies CASSEGSAQETQYF.

The chain has TRBV28 and TRBJ2-7, with no clear D. CDR1 and CDR2 from the germline V gene are MDHEN and SYDVKM. Trimming removed 7 bases from V and 5 bases from J, with 21 bases in between. CDR3 length equals 15 residues. The CDR3 DNA is TGTGCCAGCATACCCCGTGGGTTGGTGAGTAACGAGCAGTACTTC. Translation: CASIPRGLVSNEQYF.

The genes are TRBV27 and TRBJ2-1; D is perhaps TRBD2 (5 bases). Trimming left V 6 bases short and J 8 bases short, with 23 bases between. CDR1 is MNHEY and CDR2 is SMNVEV in the germline V gene (reference sequence). The CDR3 is 16 amino acids. This CDR3 reads CASRHHWRRSEDEQFF. In DNA form, the CDR3 reads TGTGCCAGCAGACACCATTGGAGGAGGAGTGAGGATGAGCAGTTCTTC.

The chain combines TRBV19 with TRBJ2-7; the match to TRBD1 covers 10 bases. Germline V gene sequence: CDR1 LNHDA, CDR2 SQIVND (reference sequence). Trimming at V came to 4 bases and at J to 3 bases, leaving 3 bases not matched to a gene. The CDR3 length is 14 residues. CDR3 loop: CASSKGQGVYEQYF. For the CDR3, the DNA is TGTGCCAGTAGTAAAGGACAGGGGGTCTACGAGCAGTACTTC. Full variable domain (remainder filled in from reference TRBV19 and TRBJ2-7): DGGITQSPKYLFRKEGQNVTLSCEQNLNHDAMYWYRQDPGQGLRLIYYSQIVNDFQKGDIAEGYSVSREKKESFPLTVTSAQKNPTAFYLCASSKGQGVYEQYFGPGTRLTVT.

The CDR3 DNA is TGTGCCAGCAGTTTATTGCCGCAGGGCTATGGCTACACCTTC. It is translated as CASSLLPQGYGYTF. V usage is TRBV6-5 and J usage is TRBJ1-2; the D gene is possibly TRBD1 (5 bases). Trimming shortened V by 4 bases and J by 4 bases, and 13 bases separated the two germline ends. Germline V gene lookup returns CDR1 MNHEY and CDR2 SVGAGI. The CDR3 runs to 14 residues.

In this sample, this clone turned up a few times. The chain is built from TRBV9 and TRBJ2-7; tentative D call: TRBD1 (6 bases). Trimming left V 2 bases short and J 2 bases short, with 8 bases between. The CDR3 is 13 amino acids. Germline CDR1 reads SGDLS; CDR2 reads YYNGEE. The CDR3 spells CASSVGTTYEQYF. CDR3 coding DNA: TGTGCCAGCAGCGTCGGGACAACCTACGAGCAGTACTTC.

The V call is TRBV11-3, the J call TRBJ2-1; 12 nucleotides align to TRBD2. CDR1 and CDR2 from the germline V gene are SGHNT and YENEEA. This CDR3 is built from 17 residues. V was pared by 5 bases and J by 4 bases, with 9 bases of the junction left unmatched. CDR3 in DNA: TGTGCCAGCAGCCGCCGACTAGCGGGGGCCCTATACAATGAGCAGTTCTTC. Residues: CASSRRLAGALYNEQFF. Combining the CDR3 with reference TRBV11-3 and TRBJ2-1 gives the whole variable domain EAGVVQSPRYKIIEKKQPVAFWCNPISGHNTLYWYLQNLGQGPELLIRYENEEAVDDSQLPKDRFSAERLKGVDSTLKIQPAELGDSAVYLCASSRRLAGALYNEQFFGPGTRLTVL.

The chain couples TRBV12-3 or TRBV12-4 to TRBJ1-2; a possible D gene is TRBD1 (5 bases). With 6 bases removed from V and 0 bases from J, the gap between germline ends came to 8 bases. The CDR3 extends over 13 amino acids. The DNA for the CDR3 is TGTGCCAGCAGAGGGACGGCTAACTATGGCTACACCTTC. Translated, it gives CASRGTANYGYTF.

The V gene is TRBV11-2, the J gene TRBJ2-3, with TRBD1 as a possible D gene (6 bases). The CDR3 runs to 18 residues. Trimming removed 4 bases from V and 0 bases from J, with 20 bases in between. In germline, CDR1 is SGHAT, CDR2 FQNNGV. CDR3 residues: CASSSGALRTGSTDTQYF. The CDR3 DNA sequence: TGTGCCAGCAGCTCAGGGGCCCTAAGGACCGGAAGCACAGATACGCAGTATTTT.

The chain carries TRBV7-2 and TRBJ2-1; D unresolved. This CDR3 spans 13 amino acids. Germline CDR1 is SGHTA and CDR2 is FQGNSA. Trimming left V 8 bases short and J 2 bases short, with 10 bases between. The CDR3 nucleotides read TGTGCCAGCCGGCCAGCTACCTACAATGAGCAGTTCTTC. Its translation is CASRPATYNEQFF.

The chain employs TRBV11-3 and TRBJ2-7; D is unresolved. CDR3 length: 15 amino acids. Germline V lookup: CDR1 SGHNT, CDR2 YENEEA. The V end lost 1 base, the J end lost 0 bases, and 10 bases lay between the germline ends. CDR3 in amino acids: CASSLGTVLSYEQYF. In DNA form, the CDR3 reads TGTGCCAGCAGCTTAGGAACAGTGCTCTCCTACGAGCAGTACTTC.

V and J are TRBV4-3 and TRBJ2-1; TRBD2 agrees at 8 bases. CDR3 size: 15 residues. With 0 bases clipped from V and 15 bases from J, the junction kept 13 bases outside the gene matches. The V gene's germline CDR1 is LGHNA and CDR2 YSLEER. This chain's CDR3 is CASSQDDGWSGSLFF. The CDR3 coding sequence is TGCGCCAGCAGCCAAGATGATGGGTGGAGCGGGAGTCTGTTCTTC.

J is TRBJ2-1 and V is TRBV7-9, with 8 nucleotides matching TRBD2. The CDR3 is made up of 13 amino acids. CDR1 and CDR2 from the germline V gene are SEHNR and FQNEAQ (reference sequence). Trimming removed 3 bases from V and 9 bases from J; junction bases left unmatched: 4. The CDR3 sequence: CASSFSGSTEQFF. The CDR3 DNA follows: TGTGCCAGCAGCTTCAGCGGGAGTACTGAGCAGTTCTTC.

V usage is TRBV11-3 and J usage is TRBJ1-6; D is unresolved. V was pared by 3 bases and J by 9 bases, with 6 bases between. The germline CDR1 and CDR2 sequences are SGHNT and YENEEA. The length of the CDR3 is 12 residues. The CDR3, as DNA: TGTGCCAGCAGCTTTGGGATTTCACCCCTCCACTTT. Its translation: CASSFGISPLHF.